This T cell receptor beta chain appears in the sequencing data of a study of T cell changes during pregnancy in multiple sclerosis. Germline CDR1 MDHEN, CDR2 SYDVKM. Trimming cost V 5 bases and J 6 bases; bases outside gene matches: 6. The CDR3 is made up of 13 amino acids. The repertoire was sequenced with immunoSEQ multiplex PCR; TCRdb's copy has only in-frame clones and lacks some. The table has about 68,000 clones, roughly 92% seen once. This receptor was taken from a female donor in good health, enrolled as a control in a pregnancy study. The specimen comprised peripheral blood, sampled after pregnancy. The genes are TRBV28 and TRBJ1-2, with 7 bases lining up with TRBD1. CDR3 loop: CASSRQGPNGYTF. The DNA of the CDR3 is TGTGCCAGCAGTAGACAGGGACCGAATGGCTACACCTTC.